This T cell receptor (beta chain) derives from a study of ipilimumab plus nivolumab after autologous stem cell transplantation. Whole-study context: Patients received a median of about five ipilimumab and roughly eight nivolumab doses. Both relapsed and primary refractory DLBCL were included.

The germline CDR1 and CDR2 sequences are KGHSH and LQKENI. Trimming removed 2 bases at V and 4 bases at J, with 22 bases between. This CDR3 comprises 18 residues. The repertoire was sequenced with immunoSEQ multiplex PCR; TCRdb's copy has only in-frame clones and lacks some. The table has tens of thousands of clones, 83% seen once. Ipilimumab, 1 mg/kg, started 14 to 28 days after autologous transplant. Dosing: nivolumab 3 mg/kg IV, weeks 1, 4, 7, 10, then every two weeks to week 26. The chain links TRBV18 to TRBJ2-3; possibly TRBD1 for D (5 bases). The sequence was collected from a male donor with diffuse large B-cell lymphoma. The source was PBMCs, collected in a trial of ipilimumab plus nivolumab as post-transplant consolidation. The CDR3 region is CASSPVSSTQTDADTQYF. The CDR3 nucleotides read TGTGCCAGCTCACCAGTCAGCTCCACCCAGACAGATGCAGATACGCAGTATTTT.